Below, 27 T cell receptor beta chains from the same sample are listed, as sequenced in a study of CD8+CD57+ T cells in acquired aplastic anemia. Using genomic DNA as the template, TCR beta VDJ and CDR3 profiling was carried out. MiXCR was run by TCRdb on the reads, yielding one entry per CDR3 protein. This sample has roughly 160,000 distinct CDR3 sequences, with over 70% found just once. Patients included in sequencing had previously demonstrated CD8+CD57+ cell expansion by flow cytometry. Sequences were obtained from sorted CD4+, CD8+, or CD8+CD57+ T cells (not recorded which) from PBMCs. These receptors were collected from a human donor with aplastic anemia.

Only a few counts were recorded for this clonotype. The J gene is TRBJ2-7, the V gene TRBV5-5; the D is unclear. The CDR3 contains 12 residues. The germline gives CDR1 SGHKS, CDR2 YYEKEE (reference sequence). Between the trimmed V and J ends, which lost 0 bases and 5 bases, there was a span of 6 bases. The CDR3 DNA follows: TGTGCCAGCAGCTTGGTTCCCCACGAGCAGTACTTC. It is translated as CASSLVPHEQYF.

This clonotype was observed a few times. The chain employs TRBV10-3 and TRBJ2-5, with 7 bases aligning to TRBD1. Germline CDR1 is ENHRY and CDR2 is SYGVKD. V gave up 5 bases and J gave up 3 bases; unmatched junction bases: 9. CDR3 length equals 15 residues. CDR3 region: CAISPGQRPEETQYF. CDR3 DNA: TGTGCCATCAGTCCGGGACAGAGGCCAGAAGAGACCCAGTACTTC.

In this sample, this clonotype turned up many times. This chain connects TRBV6-5 to TRBJ1-2, with D unclear. The V end was cut by 0 bases, the J end by 4 bases, with 9 bases between. The CDR3 sequence is 14 residues long. Germline-derived CDR1 and CDR2 are MNHEY and SVGAGI. The CDR3 DNA sequence: TGTGCCAGCAGTTACTCAGAGTACCTCTATGGCTACACCTTC. Translating gives CASSYSEYLYGYTF.

This clonotype came up a few times. V and J are TRBV7-3 and TRBJ2-7; TRBD2 might be the D (5 bases). The length of the CDR3 is 15 residues. The germline gives CDR1 SGHTA, CDR2 FQGTGA. The V end lost 2 bases, the J end lost 4 bases, and 15 bases lay between the germline ends. The CDR3 DNA reads as TGTGCCAGCAGCTTAGTTCCGCGGGCCGGGTACGAGCAGTACTTC. Translating it yields CASSLVPRAGYEQYF.

CDR3 coding DNA: TGTGCCAGCAGTAGGTCTAGTGGGTACGAGCAGTACTTC. Translated, it gives CASSRSSGYEQYF. V gene TRBV25-1 combines with J gene TRBJ2-7, with D hard to call. Germline values: CDR1 MGHDK, CDR2 SYGVNS. The germline V and J ends were trimmed by 5 bases and 4 bases, with 12 bases remaining between them. This CDR3 has 13 residues.

This clonotype turned up a few times. For the CDR3, the DNA is TGTGCCAGCAGTGAATTTGGGGGAGTTGCCGGGGAGCTGTTTTTT. It encodes CASSEFGGVAGELFF. This chain joins TRBV25-1 and TRBJ2-2; the D gene could be TRBD1 or TRBD2 (5 bases each). Germline V gene data show CDR1 as MGHDK and CDR2 as SYGVNS. The CDR3 spans 15 residues. Trimming removed 1 base from V and 6 bases from J, with 12 bases in between.

V usage is TRBV7-2 and J usage is TRBJ2-5, with D unresolved. The CDR3 spans 14 residues. The germline V and J ends were trimmed by 4 bases and 1 base, with 10 bases remaining between them. Germline-derived CDR1 and CDR2 are SGHTA and FQGNSA. DNA of the CDR3: TGTGCCAGCAGCTCCAGCTGGGGCCAAGAGACCCAGTACTTC. This gives the protein CASSSSWGQETQYF.

V usage is TRBV20-1 and J usage is TRBJ2-3; D possibly corresponds to TRBD1 (6 bases). Trimming removed 4 bases from V and 6 bases from J, with 11 bases in between. The germline V gene has CDR1 DFQATT and CDR2 SNEGSKA (reference sequence). The CDR3 runs to 12 residues. The CDR3 nucleotides read TGCAGTGCTAACAGGGAAGGCGATACGCAGTATTTT. Its protein is CSANREGDTQYF.

This sequence joins TRBV19 and TRBJ2-4; either TRBD1 or TRBD2 may fit D (5 bases each). V was cut by 3 bases and J by 0 bases, with 6 bases left in between. CDR3 length: 14 amino acids. Germline CDR1 is LNHDA and CDR2 is SQIVND (reference sequence). The chain's CDR3 is CASSMGVAKNIQYF. DNA of the CDR3: TGTGCCAGTAGTATGGGGGTAGCCAAAAACATTCAGTACTTC.

The rearrangement uses TRBV15 and TRBJ2-7; TRBD1 aligns across 7 bases. V shed 11 bases, J shed 5 bases, and the junction held 12 bases outside the gene matches. The germline CDR1 and CDR2 sequences are LNHNV and YYDKDF (reference sequence). The CDR3 is 13 residues long. The CDR3 loop is CAAQQGLGDEQYF. CDR3 bases: TGTGCCGCACAACAGGGGTTAGGGGACGAGCAGTACTTC.

The V and J genes are TRBV6-2 or TRBV6-3 and TRBJ2-2; 7 bases agree with TRBD2. Unmatched junction bases numbered 1, after V lost 2 bases and J lost 1 base. The CDR3 length is 15 residues. Germline V gene data show CDR1 as MNHEY and CDR2 as SVGEGT. The CDR3 DNA sequence: TGTGCCAGCAGTTACGTAGCGGGGAACACCGGGGAGCTGTTTTTT. Residues: CASSYVAGNTGELFF.

The chain employs TRBV5-1 and TRBJ2-5; 9 bases match TRBD2. The length of the CDR3 is 16 residues. The junction had 4 bases not matched to a gene; V was cut back by 0 bases and J by 1 base. Germline V gene data show CDR1 as SGHRS and CDR2 as YFSETQ. The CDR3 region has the DNA TGCGCCAGCAGCTTGGAAGCGGGGGGAGTCCAAGAGACCCAGTACTTC. It encodes CASSLEAGGVQETQYF.

The rearrangement uses TRBV19 and TRBJ2-1, with 7 bases identical to TRBD2. J gave up 3 bases and V 8 bases, and 7 bases lay outside the gene matches. CDR1 is LNHDA and CDR2 is SQIVND in the germline V gene (reference sequence). The CDR3 contains 14 residues. The CDR3 DNA is TGTGCCAGTGCCCCAGGGAGGGACTACAATGAGCAGTTCTTC. The encoded protein is CASAPGRDYNEQFF.

In its sample, this clonotype was seen a few times. The chain employs TRBV9 and TRBJ1-6; 9 bases match TRBD1. Looked up from germline, CDR1 is SGDLS and CDR2 is YYNGEE. The ends lost 3 bases at V and 8 bases at J; junction bases unmatched: 3. The CDR3 extends over 14 amino acids. The CDR3 DNA reads TGTGCCAGCAGCGCGGGACAGGGCCATTCACCCCTCCACTTT. Protein: CASSAGQGHSPLHF.

This clonotype has more than one count but fewer than ten. The CDR3 DNA follows: TGTGCCAGCACCGAATTGGGGGGATCGGGCAATCAGCCCCAGCATTTT. It translates to CASTELGGSGNQPQHF. The chain couples TRBV6-1 to TRBJ1-5, with D maybe TRBD1 (5 bases). Per germline, CDR1 MNHNS and CDR2 SASEGT. With 7 bases removed from V and 2 bases from J, the gap between germline ends came to 18 bases. The CDR3 runs to 16 residues.

V and J are TRBV25-1 and TRBJ2-2; perhaps TRBD1 as D (6 bases). The CDR3 has 15 amino acids. Germline assignment: CDR1 MGHDK and CDR2 SYGVNS. V was cut by 1 base and J by 5 bases, with 11 bases left in between. The CDR3 nucleotides read TGTGCCAGCAGTGAATTAAGGACAGCGACCGGGGAGCTGTTTTTT. It specifies CASSELRTATGELFF.

The chain is built from TRBV29-1 and TRBJ1-1; D may be TRBD1 (5 bases). From germline, CDR1 is SQVTM and CDR2 ANQGSEA. V was clipped by 4 bases and J by 8 bases, with 20 bases between them. CDR3 length: 14 amino acids. The CDR3 DNA sequence: TGCAGCGTTGTTGGACTGGGGGACCCATACGAAGCTTTCTTT. Translation gives CSVVGLGDPYEAFF.

Concerning this clonotype itself: The junction differs from germline at one of its ends, possibly a read error. V and J are TRBV15 and TRBJ2-5; tentatively, D is TRBD2 (5 bases). Matching the DNA end better, TRBJ2-7 makes the J call doubtful. This CDR3 has 14 residues. Germline assignment: CDR1 LNHNV and CDR2 YYDKDF (reference sequence). The CDR3 DNA follows: TGTGCCATCAGCGAGTCTCGAGGGCGGGACGAGCAGTACTTC. Translation: CAISESRGRDEQYF.

The rearrangement links TRBV2 to TRBJ1-1; D is ambiguous. The CDR3 is 14 amino acids. Germline CDR1 is SNHLY and CDR2 is FYNNEI. Trimming shortened V by 6 bases and J by 3 bases, and 14 bases separated the two germline ends. CDR3 region: CASRWWGRDTEAFF. DNA for the CDR3: TGTGCCAGCAGGTGGTGGGGTCGGGACACTGAAGCTTTCTTT.

This clonotype turned up a few times. The DNA of the CDR3 is TGCAGCGTATATAAGCGGGGGTCCTATGAAGCTTTCTTT. Protein sequence: CSVYKRGSYEAFF. V usage is TRBV29-1 and J usage is TRBJ1-1; a possible D gene is TRBD1 (5 bases). With 6 bases removed from V and 7 bases from J, the gap between germline ends came to 18 bases. Germline V gene data show CDR1 as SQVTM and CDR2 as ANQGSEA. The CDR3 is 13 amino acids. The full variable domain, with the rest looked up from reference TRBV29-1 and TRBJ1-1, is SAVISQKPSRDICQRGTSLTIQCQVDSQVTMMFWYRQQPGQSLTLIATANQGSEATYESGFVIDKFPISRPNLTFSTLTVSNMSPEDSSIYLCSVYKRGSYEAFFGQGTRLTVV.

This chain uses TRBV24-1 with TRBJ2-2; D not certain. With 6 bases removed from V and 2 bases from J, the gap between germline ends came to 6 bases. There are 13 residues in the CDR3. Germline-derived CDR1 and CDR2 are KGHDR and SFDVKD. CDR3 amino acids: CATSHINTGELFF. In DNA form, the CDR3 reads TGTGCCACCAGTCACATTAACACCGGGGAGCTGTTTTTT.

V and J are TRBV7-6 and TRBJ2-7; 13 bases are a match to TRBD2. The ends lost 1 base at V and 3 bases at J; junction bases unmatched: 6. Germline V gene lookup returns CDR1 SGHVS and CDR2 FNYEAQ. The CDR3 extends over 17 amino acids. The CDR3 DNA is TGTGCCAGCAGCTTAGGGGGACTAGCGGGGAGCAGCTACGAGCAGTACTTC. This translates into CASSLGGLAGSSYEQYF.

V usage is TRBV7-9 and J usage is TRBJ1-1; D ambiguous. Trimming removed 5 bases at V and 4 bases at J, with 8 bases between. CDR1 and CDR2 (germline): SEHNR, FQNEAQ (reference sequence). The CDR3 is 12 amino acids. CDR3 bases: TGTGCCAGCAGCCTGACCGTCACTGAAGCTTTCTTT. It codes for CASSLTVTEAFF. Looking up the rest from reference TRBV7-9 and TRBJ1-1 gives the full variable domain: DTGVSQNPRHKITKRGQNVTFRCDPISEHNRLYWYRQTLGQGPEFLTYFQNEAQLEKSRLLSDRFSAERPKGSFSTLEIQRTEQGDSAMYLCASSLTVTEAFFGQGTRLTVV.

The chain couples TRBV10-2 to TRBJ1-2, with D unclear. CDR1 WSHSY and CDR2 SAAADI come from the germline V gene. The ends were cut back, 8 bases at V and 7 bases at J, with 14 bases in the middle. The CDR3 spans 12 residues. CDR3 sequence: CASRTVISGYTF. For the CDR3, the DNA is TGCGCCAGCCGGACCGTCATTAGTGGCTACACCTTC.

As for this clonotype: At one boundary the junction diverges from the germline segment, which might be a read error. The rearrangement links TRBV5-1 to TRBJ1-1, with D tentatively TRBD1 (5 bases). CDR1 is SGHRS and CDR2 is YFSETQ in the germline V gene. CDR3 length: 15 residues. CDR3 in amino acids: CASSLDRQGNTEAFF. CDR3 DNA: TGTGCCAGCAGCTTGGATCGTCAGGGGAACACTGAAGCTTTCTTT.

This clonotype has at least ten counts. In DNA, the CDR3 is TGTGCCAGCAGTTCGATTCTGGGACTAGCGAAGTACGAGCAGTACTTC. Translated, it gives CASSSILGLAKYEQYF. V is TRBV6-2 or TRBV6-3 and J is TRBJ2-7; 10 bases map to TRBD2. The CDR3 loop spans 16 amino acids. J lost 4 bases, V lost 4 bases, and 10 bases had no gene match. Germline CDR1 is MNHEY and CDR2 is SVGEGT.

The CDR3 loop reads CASSPHRGRGTDTQYF. In nucleotides, the CDR3 is TGTGCCAGCAGCCCGCACAGGGGGCGCGGTACAGATACGCAGTATTTT. The rearrangement links TRBV5-5 to TRBJ2-3, with 9 bases that match TRBD1. Per the germline V gene, CDR1 is SGHKS and CDR2 is YYEKEE (reference sequence). The V gene end was trimmed by 4 bases and the J gene end by 3 bases; junction bases not matched to a gene: 9. This CDR3 contains 16 residues.